These 14 T cell receptor beta chains originate from one sample sequenced in a study of blood T cell repertoires in COVID-19. Measured with immunoSEQ multiplex PCR; TCRdb has only the in-frame clones, and not every one. Among about 57,000 clones listed, roughly 80% were seen once. The sequenced sample consisted of PBMCs or T cells enriched from blood (not recorded which). These receptors all stem from a woman between 35 and 50 years old with acute COVID-19.

This rearrangement joins TRBV28 to TRBJ2-7; D may be TRBD2 (5 bases). With 5 bases removed from V and 4 bases from J, the gap between germline ends came to 15 bases. This CDR3 comprises 14 residues. From germline, CDR1 is MDHEN and CDR2 SYDVKM. This CDR3 is CASSEGGSYYEQYF. The CDR3 region has the DNA TGTGCCAGCAGTGAGGGCGGCAGCTATTACGAGCAGTACTTC.

The rearrangement links TRBV18 to TRBJ2-1; D is perhaps TRBD2 (5 bases). Trimming cost V 3 bases and J 4 bases, with 16 bases left between them. From germline, CDR1 is KGHSH and CDR2 LQKENI. The CDR3 has 16 residues. The chain's CDR3 is CASSPRGGSQYNEQFF. Here the CDR3 DNA reads TGTGCCAGCTCACCCCGAGGTGGGAGTCAGTACAATGAGCAGTTCTTC.

The chain couples TRBV9 to TRBJ1-2, with TRBD1 identical over 7 bases. The CDR3 contains 16 residues. After removal of 4 bases from V and 4 bases from J, the junction contained 13 bases not matched to a gene. CDR1 is SGDLS, CDR2 YYNGEE, per germline. The CDR3 DNA sequence: TGTGCCAGCAGCACCTACGACAGGGTGGGGGCCTATGGCTACACCTTC. Protein: CASSTYDRVGAYGYTF.

The V and J genes are TRBV14 and TRBJ2-1, with TRBD2 as a possible D gene (5 bases). The CDR3 runs 14 residues. Per germline, CDR1 SGHDN and CDR2 FVKESK. The V and J ends lost 3 bases and 8 bases respectively, with 14 bases between them. As DNA, the CDR3 is TGTGCCAGCAGCCACGGACGGCTAGCTGATGAGCAGTTCTTC. Translation gives CASSHGRLADEQFF.

The gene calls are TRBV6-1 and TRBJ2-1; D is uncertain. The CDR3 spans 15 residues. Trimming took off 1 base at V and 1 base at J, with 8 bases between the two ends. Looked up from germline, CDR1 is MNHNS and CDR2 is SASEGT. This chain's CDR3 is CASSEGVGSYNEQFF. The CDR3 nucleotides are TGTGCCAGCAGTGAAGGCGTCGGGTCCTACAATGAGCAGTTCTTC.

CDR3 protein: CASSEPSAGGNSNQPQHF. CDR3 nucleotide sequence: TGTGCCAGCAGTGAACCTTCGGCAGGGGGCAATAGCAATCAGCCCCAGCATTTT. The chain links TRBV6-1 to TRBJ1-5; 8 positions match TRBD1. The CDR3 has 18 amino acids. CDR1 is MNHNS and CDR2 is SASEGT in the germline V gene. Trimming took 2 bases from V and 0 from J; bases not matched to a gene: 9.

The chain recombines TRBV28 with TRBJ1-2, with D maybe TRBD1 (6 bases). V lost 5 bases and J 7 bases, leaving 17 bases between the germline ends. Germline loops: CDR1 MDHEN, CDR2 SYDVKM. The CDR3 contains 14 residues. CDR3 DNA sequence: TGTGCCAGCAGTGACACAGGGTTTCGGCTTGGCTACACCTTC. Encoded protein: CASSDTGFRLGYTF.

The genes are TRBV5-1 and TRBJ2-5; perhaps TRBD2 as D (6 bases). The V gene's germline CDR1 is SGHRS and CDR2 YFSETQ. The V and J ends lost 0 bases and 0 bases respectively, with 12 bases between them. The CDR3 runs to 16 residues. This CDR3 is CASSLVGTDHQETQYF. Written as DNA, the CDR3 is TGCGCCAGCAGCTTGGTTGGGACTGACCACCAAGAGACCCAGTACTTC.

This sequence joins TRBV24-1 and TRBJ2-1; D perhaps matches TRBD2 (5 bases). Trimming shortened V by 12 bases and J by 4 bases, and 33 bases separated the two germline ends. This CDR3 has 19 amino acids. The germline V gene has CDR1 KGHDR and CDR2 SFDVKD. The CDR3 DNA follows: TGTGCCCCAATTCCTAAGACGGGGAAACCAATTGTCCTATACAATGAGCAGTTCTTC. This translates into CAPIPKTGKPIVLYNEQFF.

The rearrangement joins TRBV29-1 to TRBJ1-5; TRBD1 matches at 7 bases. This CDR3 contains 13 residues. CDR1 and CDR2 (germline): SQVTM, ANQGSEA. Trimming cost V 5 bases and J 6 bases; bases outside gene matches: 7. CDR3 sequence (DNA): TGCAGCGTTCTACCAGGGGGATCTCAGCCCCAGCATTTT. It specifies CSVLPGGSQPQHF.

This clone is termed medium-sized. The same CDR3 is also encoded by other DNA sequences in this sample. This chain joins TRBV5-5 and TRBJ1-5, with a weak D call TRBD1 (6 bases). Trimming cost V 0 bases and J 4 bases, with 11 bases left between them. The germline V gene encodes CDR1 SGHKS and CDR2 YYEKEE (reference sequence). This CDR3 region has 15 residues. CDR3 DNA sequence: TGTGCCAGCAGCTTGGCCCTACAGGGTAATCAGCCCCAGCATTTT. Its translation: CASSLALQGNQPQHF.

The chain carries TRBV3-1 (or the pseudogene TRBV3-2) and TRBJ1-2; 7 bases map to TRBD1. The CDR3 contains 14 residues. Germline loops: CDR1 LGHDT, CDR2 YNNKEL (reference sequence). The trim removed 4 bases at V and 4 bases at J, leaving 6 bases unmatched. In nucleotides, the CDR3 is TGTGCCAGCAGCCTTCCGGGACAGTCCTATGGCTACACCTTC. Translation: CASSLPGQSYGYTF.

The chain couples TRBV6-6 to TRBJ2-7; D may be TRBD1 (6 bases). Deletions cut 2 bases from V and 3 bases from J, with 8 bases between. Germline loops: CDR1 MNHNY, CDR2 SVGAGI (reference sequence). This CDR3 has 13 residues. The CDR3 DNA sequence: TGTGCCAGCAGTTACGGGGGCCTCTACGAGCAGTACGTC. This gives the protein CASSYGGLYEQYV.

This clone turned up a few times. This chain joins TRBV13 and TRBJ2-7; D is possibly TRBD1 (6 bases). Trimming took off 9 bases at V and 1 base at J, with 7 bases between the two ends. The CDR3 extends over 11 amino acids. Germline V gives CDR1 PRHDT, CDR2 FYEKMQ (reference sequence). CDR3 sequence reads: CASGQSYEQYF. The CDR3 DNA follows: TGTGCCAGTGGACAGTCCTACGAGCAGTACTTC.